Presented here are 8 T cell receptor beta chains from one specimen sequenced in a study of regulatory T cells in long-lasting Graves disease. Through Arm-PCR of CDR3 regions and iRepertoire HTBI primers, TCR beta libraries were built. TCRdb used MiXCR to reprocess the multiplex PCR reads, holding one entry per CDR3 protein. The repertoire consists of around 500,000 distinct CDR3 sequences, with about 16% occurring once and the leading ten covering approximately 25%. Documented time point: newly diagnosed GD, antithyroid drugs for less than 3 months. Researchers made the TCR library from RNA that was extracted from PBMCs. This sample was shared with a second study, whose subject was T cells in Graves' hyperthyroidism and ophthalmopathy.

Sequenced material: peripheral blood mononuclear cells (PBMCs), taken at new diagnosis, from a patient treated with antithyroid drugs. The receptor source for this set is a woman aged 40-65 years with Graves disease.

This clonotype is a singleton in its sample. A read error may explain this, as a much larger clone is one base away. V and J are TRBV28 and TRBJ2-4; 8 bases are shared with TRBD2. CDR3 length: 23 amino acids. Trimming cost V 3 bases and J 13 bases; bases outside gene matches: 38. Germline lookup yields CDR1 MDHEN and CDR2 SYDVKM. The CDR3 nucleotides read TGTGCCAGCAGTTTGGCACCGGGAGGGACCTGGGGAATGCCCATCCCCCGTGGGAATGAGCAGTACTTC. It is translated as CASSLAPGGTWGMPIPRGNEQYF.

The rearrangement joins TRBV28 to TRBJ2-5; 15 positions match TRBD2. Unmatched junction bases numbered 10, after V lost 6 bases and J lost 5 bases. The CDR3 extends over 17 amino acids. Germline CDR1 is MDHEN and CDR2 is SYDVKM. The CDR3, as DNA: TGTGCCAGCAGCTCGGGACTAGCGGGGGGCCCCGGGGAGACCCAGTACTTC. Its protein product is CASSSGLAGGPGETQYF.

This clonotype was observed at least ten times. This chain connects TRBV20-1 to TRBJ2-7, with 7 bases lining up with TRBD1. The CDR3 runs 15 residues. The germline V gene has CDR1 DFQATT and CDR2 SNEGSKA (reference sequence). V dropped 3 bases and J dropped 0; count of bases not matched to a gene: 8. DNA for the CDR3: TGCAGTGCTAGTCCCGGGACAGCCCTCTCCTACGAGCAGTACTTC. It encodes CSASPGTALSYEQYF.

This clonotype has only a few counts. This chain joins TRBV6-1 and TRBJ2-7, with D possibly being TRBD1 (6 bases). The CDR3 contains 14 residues. The V end lost 6 bases, the J end lost 0 bases, and 12 bases lay between the germline ends. Per germline, CDR1 MNHNS and CDR2 SASEGT. The DNA of the CDR3 is TGTGCCAGCAGGGATCGACAGGCCTCCTACGAGCAGTACTTC. Translating gives CASRDRQASYEQYF.

This clonotype was picked up many times. This chain uses TRBV3-1 with TRBJ1-5, with D unclear. The CDR3 covers 13 residues. The V end lost 2 bases, the J end lost 7 bases, and 9 bases lay between the germline ends. Germline V gives CDR1 LGHDT, CDR2 YNNKEL (reference sequence). The CDR3 here is CASSQRVRQPQHF. In nucleotides, the CDR3 is TGTGCCAGCAGCCAAAGGGTTCGGCAGCCCCAGCATTTT.

Ten or more counts support this clonotype. This rearrangement joins TRBV29-1 to TRBJ2-3, with unresolved D. V lost 4 bases and J lost 2, with 10 bases in between. Per germline, CDR1 SQVTM and CDR2 ANQGSEA. This CDR3 is built from 13 residues. CDR3 protein: CSVAGFSTDTQYF. In nucleotides, the CDR3 is TGCAGCGTTGCTGGATTTTCCACAGATACGCAGTATTTT.

This clonotype was detected ten times or more. The chain recombines TRBV20-1 with TRBJ2-3, with 7 positions matching TRBD2. With V trimmed by 1 base and J by 2 bases, 3 bases remained unmatched. Germline CDR1 and CDR2: DFQATT and SNEGSKA (reference sequence). The CDR3 sequence is 14 residues long. This CDR3 reads CSARVAGVTDTQYF. The CDR3 DNA follows: TGCAGTGCTAGAGTGGCGGGGGTCACAGATACGCAGTATTTT.

In regard to this clonotype: This could be a read error, since a much larger clone is one nucleotide away. The V call is TRBV30, the J call TRBJ1-4; D is perhaps TRBD1 (6 bases). Looked up from germline, CDR1 is GTSNPN and CDR2 is SVGIG (reference sequence). The CDR3 has 13 residues. CDR3 loop: CAWRRGAGETLFF. DNA for the CDR3: TGTGCCTGGAGAAGGGGGGCGGGTGAAACACTGTTTTTT.